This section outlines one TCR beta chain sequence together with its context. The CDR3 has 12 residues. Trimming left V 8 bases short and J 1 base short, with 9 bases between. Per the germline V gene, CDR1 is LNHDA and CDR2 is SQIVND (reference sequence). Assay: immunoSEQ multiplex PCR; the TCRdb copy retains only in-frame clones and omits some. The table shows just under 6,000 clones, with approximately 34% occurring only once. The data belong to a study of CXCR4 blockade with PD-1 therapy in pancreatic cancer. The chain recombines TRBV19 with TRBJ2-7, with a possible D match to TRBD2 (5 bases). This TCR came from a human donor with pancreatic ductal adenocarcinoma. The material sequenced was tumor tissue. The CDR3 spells CASGERSYEQYF. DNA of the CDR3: TGTGCCAGTGGGGAGAGGTCCTACGAGCAGTACTTC.